The T cell receptor beta chain under discussion was sequenced for a study of blood T cell repertoires in COVID-19. V trimming: 2 bases; J trimming: 7 bases; junction bases outside the gene matches: 7. This CDR3 is built from 15 residues. Germline values: CDR1 MNHEY, CDR2 SMNVEV (reference sequence). Two consecutive negative NP/OP PCR tests, clearance, or resolved symptoms defined Cohort 3 recovery. Only in-frame clones appear in the TCRdb table, and some are missing; sequencing was by immunoSEQ multiplex PCR. The data contain some 270,000 clones, 80% to 90% of them singletons. The origin of this receptor is a woman younger than 45 who had recovered from COVID-19. The sample was PBMCs or T cells enriched from blood (not recorded which). V usage is TRBV27 and J usage is TRBJ1-4, with 7 bases fitting TRBD1. The CDR3 reads CASSLRQGRGEKLFF. The CDR3 bases are TGTGCCAGCAGTTTACGACAGGGTCGAGGTGAAAAACTGTTTTTT.